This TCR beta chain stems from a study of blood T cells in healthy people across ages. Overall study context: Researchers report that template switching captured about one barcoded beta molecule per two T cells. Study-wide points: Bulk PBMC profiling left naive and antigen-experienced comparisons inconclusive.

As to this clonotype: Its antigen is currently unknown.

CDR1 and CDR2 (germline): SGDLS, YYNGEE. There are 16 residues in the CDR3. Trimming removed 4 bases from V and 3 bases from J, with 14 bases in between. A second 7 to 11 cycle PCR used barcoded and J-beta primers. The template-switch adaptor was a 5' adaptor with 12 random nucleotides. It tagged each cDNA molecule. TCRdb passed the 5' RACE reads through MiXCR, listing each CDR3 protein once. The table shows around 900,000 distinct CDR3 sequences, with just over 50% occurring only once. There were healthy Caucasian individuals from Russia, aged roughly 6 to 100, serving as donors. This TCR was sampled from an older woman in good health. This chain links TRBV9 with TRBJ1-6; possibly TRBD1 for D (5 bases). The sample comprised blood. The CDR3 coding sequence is TGTGCCAGCAGCTACGGCGGGGGATTCTATAATTCACCCCTCCACTTT. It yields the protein CASSYGGGFYNSPLHF.